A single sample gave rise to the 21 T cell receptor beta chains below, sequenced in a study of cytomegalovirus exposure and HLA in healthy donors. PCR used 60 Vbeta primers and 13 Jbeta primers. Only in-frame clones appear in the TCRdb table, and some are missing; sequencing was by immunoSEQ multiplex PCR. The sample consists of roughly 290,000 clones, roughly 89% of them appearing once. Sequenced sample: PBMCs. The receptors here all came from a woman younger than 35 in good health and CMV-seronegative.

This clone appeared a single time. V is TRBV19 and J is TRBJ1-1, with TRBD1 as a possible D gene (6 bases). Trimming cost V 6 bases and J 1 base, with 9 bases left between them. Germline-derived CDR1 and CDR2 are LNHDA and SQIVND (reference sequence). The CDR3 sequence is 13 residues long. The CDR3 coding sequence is TGTGCCAGTAGGGTCAGGGGGAACACTGAAGCTTTCTTT. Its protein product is CASRVRGNTEAFF.

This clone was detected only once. The CDR3 DNA follows: TGTGCCAGCAGTTTTATTGCGGGGGAGTCCCACTCCTACAATGAGCAGTTCTTC. Its protein product is CASSFIAGESHSYNEQFF. The V gene is TRBV27, the J gene TRBJ2-1, with 7 bases aligning to TRBD2. Trimming at V came to 3 bases and at J to 0 bases, leaving 11 bases not matched to a gene. CDR3 size: 18 residues. CDR1 is MNHEY and CDR2 is SMNVEV in the germline V gene (reference sequence).

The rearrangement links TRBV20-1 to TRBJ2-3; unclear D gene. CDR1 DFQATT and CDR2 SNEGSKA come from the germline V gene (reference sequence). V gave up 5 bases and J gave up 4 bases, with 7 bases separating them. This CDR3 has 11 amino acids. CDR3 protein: CSASGADTQYF. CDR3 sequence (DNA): TGCAGTGCTTCCGGTGCAGATACGCAGTATTTT.

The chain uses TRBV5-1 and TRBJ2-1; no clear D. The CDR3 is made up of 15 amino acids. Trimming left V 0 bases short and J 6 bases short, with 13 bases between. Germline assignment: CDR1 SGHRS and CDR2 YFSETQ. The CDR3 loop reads CASSLASFSGNEQFF. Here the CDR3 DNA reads TGCGCCAGCAGCTTGGCCTCGTTTAGTGGCAATGAGCAGTTCTTC.

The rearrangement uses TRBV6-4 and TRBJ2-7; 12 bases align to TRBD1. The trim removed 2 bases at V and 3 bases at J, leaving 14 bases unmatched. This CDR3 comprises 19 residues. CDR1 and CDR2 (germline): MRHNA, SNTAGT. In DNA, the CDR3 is TGTGCCAGCAGTGACAACGGGACAGGGGGCGGACGAGAATACTACGAGCAGTACTTC. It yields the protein CASSDNGTGGGREYYEQYF.

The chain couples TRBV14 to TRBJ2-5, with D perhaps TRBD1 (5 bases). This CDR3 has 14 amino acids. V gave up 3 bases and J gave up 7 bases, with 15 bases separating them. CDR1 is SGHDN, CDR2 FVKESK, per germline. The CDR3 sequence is CASSQARVVGTQYF. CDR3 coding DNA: TGTGCCAGCAGCCAGGCCAGGGTGGTGGGGACCCAGTACTTC.

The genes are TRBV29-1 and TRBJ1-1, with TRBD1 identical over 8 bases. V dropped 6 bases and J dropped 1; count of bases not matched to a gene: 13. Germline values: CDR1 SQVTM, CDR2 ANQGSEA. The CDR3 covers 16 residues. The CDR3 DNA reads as TGCAGCGTAGGAGGCGGACAGGGCGGGCAGAACACTGAAGCTTTCTTT. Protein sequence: CSVGGGQGGQNTEAFF.

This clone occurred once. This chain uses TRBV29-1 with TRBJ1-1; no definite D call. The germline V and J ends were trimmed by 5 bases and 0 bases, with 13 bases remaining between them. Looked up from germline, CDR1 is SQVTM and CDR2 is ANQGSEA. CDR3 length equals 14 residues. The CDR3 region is CSVHGLLMNTEAFF. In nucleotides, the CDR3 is TGCAGCGTTCATGGACTGCTCATGAACACTGAAGCTTTCTTT.

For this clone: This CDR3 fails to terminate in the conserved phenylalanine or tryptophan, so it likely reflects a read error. The CDR3 here is CASSRQDPNTEAFL. CDR3 nucleotide sequence: TGTGCCAGCTCACGACAGGACCCTAACACTGAAGCTTTCCTT. The chain has TRBV18 and TRBJ1-1; tentative D call: TRBD1 (6 bases). CDR3 size: 14 residues. Germline V CDR1 and CDR2: KGHSH, LQKENI. V was pared by 4 bases and J by 2 bases, with 11 bases between.

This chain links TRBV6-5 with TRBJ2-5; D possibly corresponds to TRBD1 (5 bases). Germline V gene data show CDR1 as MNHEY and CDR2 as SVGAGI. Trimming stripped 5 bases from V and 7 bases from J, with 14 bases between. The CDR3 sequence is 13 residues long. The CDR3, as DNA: TGTGCCAGCAGTGACAGTTTCTCGGGGACCCAGTACTTC. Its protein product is CASSDSFSGTQYF.

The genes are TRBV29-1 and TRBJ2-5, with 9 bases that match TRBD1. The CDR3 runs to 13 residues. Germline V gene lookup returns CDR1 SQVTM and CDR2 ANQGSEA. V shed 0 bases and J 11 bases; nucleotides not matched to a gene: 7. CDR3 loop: CSVEEQGAREQYF. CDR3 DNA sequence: TGCAGCGTTGAAGAACAGGGGGCAAGGGAGCAGTACTTC. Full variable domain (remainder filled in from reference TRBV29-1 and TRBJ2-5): SAVISQKPSRDICQRGTSLTIQCQVDSQVTMMFWYRQQPGQSLTLIATANQGSEATYESGFVIDKFPISRPNLTFSTLTVSNMSPEDSSIYLCSVEEQGAREQYFGPGTRLLVL.

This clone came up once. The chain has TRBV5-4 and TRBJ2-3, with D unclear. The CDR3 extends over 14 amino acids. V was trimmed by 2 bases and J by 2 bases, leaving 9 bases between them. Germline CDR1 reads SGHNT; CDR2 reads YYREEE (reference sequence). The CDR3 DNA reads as TGTGCCAGCAGCTTCGAGCGAACCACAGATACGCAGTATTTT. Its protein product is CASSFERTTDTQYF.

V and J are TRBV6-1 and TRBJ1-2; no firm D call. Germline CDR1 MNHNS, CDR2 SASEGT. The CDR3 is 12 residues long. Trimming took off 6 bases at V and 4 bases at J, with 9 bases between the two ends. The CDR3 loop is CASSQASYGYTF. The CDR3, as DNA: TGTGCCAGCAGCCAGGCAAGCTATGGCTACACCTTC.

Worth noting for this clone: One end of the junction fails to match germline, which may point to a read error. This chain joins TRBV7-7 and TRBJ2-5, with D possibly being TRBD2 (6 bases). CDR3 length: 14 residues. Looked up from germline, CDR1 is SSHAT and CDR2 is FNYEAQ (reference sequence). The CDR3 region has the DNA TGTGCTAGCAGCTTAACGACTAGACAAGAGACCCAGTACTTC. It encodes CASSLTTRQETQYF.

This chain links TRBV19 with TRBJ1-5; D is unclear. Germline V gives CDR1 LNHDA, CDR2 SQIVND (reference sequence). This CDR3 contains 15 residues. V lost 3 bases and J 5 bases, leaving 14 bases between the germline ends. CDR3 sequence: CASSIYGILYQPQHF. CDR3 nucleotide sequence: TGTGCCAGTAGTATCTACGGGATTCTTTATCAGCCCCAGCATTTT.

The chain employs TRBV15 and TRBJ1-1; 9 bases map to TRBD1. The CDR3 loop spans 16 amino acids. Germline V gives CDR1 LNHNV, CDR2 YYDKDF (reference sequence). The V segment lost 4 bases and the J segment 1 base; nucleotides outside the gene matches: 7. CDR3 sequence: CATSTGQGRRNTEAFF. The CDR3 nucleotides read TGTGCCACCAGCACCGGACAGGGGCGGAGGAACACTGAAGCTTTCTTT. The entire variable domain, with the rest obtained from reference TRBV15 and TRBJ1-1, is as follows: DAMVIQNPRYQVTQFGKPVTLSCSQTLNHNVMYWYQQKSSQAPKLLFHYYDKDFNNEADTPDNFQSRRPNTSFCFLDIRSPGLGDTAMYLCATSTGQGRRNTEAFFGQGTRLTVV.

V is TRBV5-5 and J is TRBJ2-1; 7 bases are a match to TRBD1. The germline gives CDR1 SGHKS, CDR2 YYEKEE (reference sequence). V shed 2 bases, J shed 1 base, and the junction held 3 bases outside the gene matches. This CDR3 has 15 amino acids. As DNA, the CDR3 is TGTGCCAGCAGCTTTACAGGGGTTTCCTACAATGAGCAGTTCTTC. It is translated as CASSFTGVSYNEQFF.

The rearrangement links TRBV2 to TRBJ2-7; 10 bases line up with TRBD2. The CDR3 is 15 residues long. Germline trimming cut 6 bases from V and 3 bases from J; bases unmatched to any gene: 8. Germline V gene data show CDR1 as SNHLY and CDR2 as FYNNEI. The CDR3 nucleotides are TGTGCCAGCAGCTTGTCTAGCGGGGGCAACTACGAGCAGTACTTC. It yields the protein CASSLSSGGNYEQYF.

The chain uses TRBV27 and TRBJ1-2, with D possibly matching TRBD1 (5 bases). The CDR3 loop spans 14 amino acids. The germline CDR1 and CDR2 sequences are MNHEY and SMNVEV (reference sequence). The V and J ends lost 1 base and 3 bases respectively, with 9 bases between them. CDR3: CASSLYGQDYGYTF. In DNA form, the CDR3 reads TGTGCCAGCAGTTTATACGGACAAGACTATGGCTACACCTTC.

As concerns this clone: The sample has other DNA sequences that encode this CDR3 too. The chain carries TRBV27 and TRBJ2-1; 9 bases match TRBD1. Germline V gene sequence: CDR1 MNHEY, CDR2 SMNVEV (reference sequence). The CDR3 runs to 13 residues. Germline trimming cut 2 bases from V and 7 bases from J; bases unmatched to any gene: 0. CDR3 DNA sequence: TGTGCCAGCAGTTTAGACAGGGGGAATGAGCAGTTCTTC. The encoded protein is CASSLDRGNEQFF.

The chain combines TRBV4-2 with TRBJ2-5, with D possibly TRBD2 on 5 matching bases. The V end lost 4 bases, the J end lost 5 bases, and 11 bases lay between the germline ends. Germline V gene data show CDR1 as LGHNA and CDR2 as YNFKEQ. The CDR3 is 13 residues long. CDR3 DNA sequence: TGTGCCAGCAGCCTCATTCCGGGGGAGACCCAGTACTTC. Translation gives CASSLIPGETQYF.